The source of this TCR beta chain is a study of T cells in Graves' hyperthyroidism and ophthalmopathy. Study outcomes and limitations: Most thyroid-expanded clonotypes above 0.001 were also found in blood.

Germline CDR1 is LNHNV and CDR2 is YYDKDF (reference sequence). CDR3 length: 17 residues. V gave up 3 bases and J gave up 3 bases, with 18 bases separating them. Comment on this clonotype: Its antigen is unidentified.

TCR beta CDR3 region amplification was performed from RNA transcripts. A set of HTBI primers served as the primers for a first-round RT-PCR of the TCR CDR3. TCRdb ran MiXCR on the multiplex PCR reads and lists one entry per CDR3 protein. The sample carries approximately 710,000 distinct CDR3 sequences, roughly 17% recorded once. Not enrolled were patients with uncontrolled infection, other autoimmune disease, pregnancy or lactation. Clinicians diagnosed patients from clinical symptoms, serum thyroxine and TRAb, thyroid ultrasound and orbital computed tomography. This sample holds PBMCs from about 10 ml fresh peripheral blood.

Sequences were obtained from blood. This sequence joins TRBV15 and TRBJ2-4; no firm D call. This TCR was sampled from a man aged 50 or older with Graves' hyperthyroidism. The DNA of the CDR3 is TGTGCCACCAGCAGTAGACCCTGGAACTCTTTCAAAAACATTCAGTACTTC. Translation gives CATSSRPWNSFKNIQYF.